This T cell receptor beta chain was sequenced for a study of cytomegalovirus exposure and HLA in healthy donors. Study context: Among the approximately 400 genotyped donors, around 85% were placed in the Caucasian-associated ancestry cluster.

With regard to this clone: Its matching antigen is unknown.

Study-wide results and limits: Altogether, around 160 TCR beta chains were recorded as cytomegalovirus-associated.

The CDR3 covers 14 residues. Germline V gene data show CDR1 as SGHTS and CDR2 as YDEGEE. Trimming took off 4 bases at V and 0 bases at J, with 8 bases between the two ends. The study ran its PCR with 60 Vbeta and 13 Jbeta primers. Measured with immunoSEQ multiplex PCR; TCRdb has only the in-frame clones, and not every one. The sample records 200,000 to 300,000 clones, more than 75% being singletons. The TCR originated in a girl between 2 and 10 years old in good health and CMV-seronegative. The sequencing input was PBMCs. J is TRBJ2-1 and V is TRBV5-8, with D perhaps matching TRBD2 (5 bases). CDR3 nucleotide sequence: TGTGCCAGCAGCCGGGATTCCTCCTACAATGAGCAGTTCTTC. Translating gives CASSRDSSYNEQFF.